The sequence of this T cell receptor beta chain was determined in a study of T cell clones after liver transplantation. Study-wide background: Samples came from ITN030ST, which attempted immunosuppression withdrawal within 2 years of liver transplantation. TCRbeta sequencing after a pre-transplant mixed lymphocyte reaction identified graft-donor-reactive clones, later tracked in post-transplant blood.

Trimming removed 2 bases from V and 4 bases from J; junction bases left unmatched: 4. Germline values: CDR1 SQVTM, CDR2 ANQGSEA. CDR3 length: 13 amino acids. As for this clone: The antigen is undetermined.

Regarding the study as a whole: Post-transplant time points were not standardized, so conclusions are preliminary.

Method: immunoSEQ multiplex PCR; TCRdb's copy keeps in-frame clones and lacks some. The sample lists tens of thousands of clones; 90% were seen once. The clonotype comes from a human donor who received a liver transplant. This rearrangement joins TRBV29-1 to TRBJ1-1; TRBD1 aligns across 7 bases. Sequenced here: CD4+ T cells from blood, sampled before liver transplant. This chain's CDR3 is CSVESTGATEAFF. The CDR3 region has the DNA TGCAGCGTTGAAAGTACAGGGGCCACTGAAGCTTTCTTT. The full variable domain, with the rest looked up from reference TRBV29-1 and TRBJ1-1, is SAVISQKPSRDICQRGTSLTIQCQVDSQVTMMFWYRQQPGQSLTLIATANQGSEATYESGFVIDKFPISRPNLTFSTLTVSNMSPEDSSIYLCSVESTGATEAFFGQGTRLTVV.